This record concerns one TCR beta chain sequence. The data stem from a study of regulatory T cells in long-lasting Graves disease. The authors built TCR beta libraries using iRepertoire HTBI primers and Arm-PCR of CDR3 regions. TCRdb reanalysed the multiplex PCR reads using MiXCR and keeps one entry per CDR3 protein. In the table there are approximately 540,000 distinct CDR3 sequences, around 12% of which are singletons. This sample's time point: newly diagnosed GD, antithyroid drugs for less than 3 months. PBMCs provided the RNA from which the TCR library was made. These same data were also listed under a study on T cells in Graves' hyperthyroidism and ophthalmopathy. From that second work: Hyperthyroidism was newly diagnosed in patients aged 18 to 65 (duration under 2 months). HTBI primers drove first-round RT-PCR of the TCR CDR3. Blood shared most expanded thyroid clonotypes above 0.001.

The sample in question was peripheral blood mononuclear cells (PBMCs), obtained at new diagnosis, from a patient treated with antithyroid drugs. The TCR comes from a woman younger than 45 with Graves disease.

The CDR3, as DNA: TGCAGTCCCGTGGGGGGCCCAGATACGCAGTATTTT. As protein: CSPVGGPDTQYF. This sequence joins TRBV20-1 and TRBJ2-3; D may be TRBD1 or TRBD2 (6 bases each). The CDR3 has 12 residues. V lost 8 bases and J lost 4, with 13 bases in between. Per germline, CDR1 DFQATT and CDR2 SNEGSKA (reference sequence).